The 14 T cell receptor beta chains reported below all come from one sample, sequenced in a study of blood T cell repertoires in COVID-19. Profiled with immunoSEQ multiplex PCR; TCRdb holds only in-frame clones, not every one. The sample consists of 94,000 or so clones, around nine tenths of them appearing once. The sequencing sample was made of peripheral blood. These receptors were taken from a woman aged 70-85 years with acute or convalescent COVID-19.

The gene calls are TRBV19 and TRBJ1-6; TRBD1 agrees at 7 bases. This CDR3 is built from 16 residues. Per the germline V gene, CDR1 is LNHDA and CDR2 is SQIVND (reference sequence). V trimming: 4 bases; J trimming: 7 bases; junction bases outside the gene matches: 10. The CDR3 DNA is TGTGCCAGTAGTACTCCCTCCGGGACAGCCAATTCACCCCTCCACTTT. Translating gives CASSTPSGTANSPLHF. Filled out from reference TRBV19 and TRBJ1-6, the complete variable domain reads DGGITQSPKYLFRKEGQNVTLSCEQNLNHDAMYWYRQDPGQGLRLIYYSQIVNDFQKGDIAEGYSVSREKKESFPLTVTSAQKNPTAFYLCASSTPSGTANSPLHFGNGTRLTVT.

J is TRBJ2-2 and V is TRBV14, with 11 bases identical to TRBD2. The ends lost 1 base at V and 0 bases at J; junction bases unmatched: 7. The CDR3 covers 19 residues. Germline-derived CDR1 and CDR2 are SGHDN and FVKESK. CDR3 loop: CASSQVVGTSGTNTGELFF. DNA for the CDR3: TGTGCCAGCAGCCAAGTTGTGGGGACTAGCGGTACGAACACCGGGGAGCTGTTTTTT.

The chain carries TRBV18 and TRBJ2-7; TRBD2 matches 11 bases. The CDR3 contains 18 residues. CDR1 and CDR2 (germline): KGHSH, LQKENI. J was trimmed by 0 bases and V by 1 base; bases with no gene match: 8. This CDR3 reads CASSPRASGRYSSYEQYF. CDR3 nucleotide sequence: TGTGCCAGCTCACCACGTGCTAGCGGGAGGTATAGCTCCTACGAGCAGTACTTC.

The chain is built from TRBV3-1 (or the pseudogene TRBV3-2) and TRBJ1-5, with a possible D match to TRBD1 (6 bases). The ends were cut back, 0 bases at V and 6 bases at J, with 12 bases in the middle. The germline V gene has CDR1 LGHDT and CDR2 YNNKEL (reference sequence). The CDR3 length is 15 residues. CDR3 sequence reads: CASSQDSRGTQPQHF. The CDR3 coding sequence is TGTGCCAGCAGCCAAGATAGCAGGGGAACTCAGCCCCAGCATTTT.

This chain links TRBV7-3 with TRBJ2-1; 7 bases are shared with TRBD2. V was clipped by 5 bases and J by 0 bases; unmatched bases: 7. Germline assignment: CDR1 SGHTA and CDR2 FQGTGA. This CDR3 has 16 amino acids. The CDR3 sequence: CASSAWSGVSYNEQFF. CDR3 coding DNA: TGTGCCAGCAGCGCCTGGAGCGGGGTCTCCTACAATGAGCAGTTCTTC.

This clone was seen a single time. V and J are TRBV5-6 and TRBJ2-1; 10 nucleotides align to TRBD2. Germline CDR1 is SGHDT and CDR2 is YYEEEE. This CDR3 spans 17 amino acids. Trimming cost V 4 bases and J 0 bases; bases outside gene matches: 7. For the CDR3, the DNA is TGTGCCAGCAGCCCGACTAGCGGGTCGAGCTCCTACAATGAGCAGTTCTTC. Translated, it gives CASSPTSGSSSYNEQFF.

The rearrangement links TRBV11-2 to TRBJ2-7; TRBD1 matches at 8 bases. CDR1 is SGHAT, CDR2 FQNNGV, per germline. Germline trimming cut 3 bases from V and 4 bases from J; bases unmatched to any gene: 2. This CDR3 is built from 13 residues. The CDR3 loop reads CASSFDRGYEQYF. CDR3 DNA sequence: TGTGCCAGCAGCTTCGACAGGGGTTACGAGCAGTACTTC.

This rearrangement joins TRBV11-2 to TRBJ2-1; 9 bases are a match to TRBD2. The CDR3 sequence is 17 residues long. V shed 1 base, J shed 9 bases, and the junction held 13 bases outside the gene matches. Per germline, CDR1 SGHAT and CDR2 FQNNGV. The CDR3 coding sequence is TGTGCCAGCAGCTTAGGGGCAGCTGCGGGAGGGCCCCGTGAGCAGTTCTTC. Translated, it gives CASSLGAAAGGPREQFF. Looking up the rest from reference TRBV11-2 and TRBJ2-1 gives the full variable domain: EAGVAQSPRYKIIEKRQSVAFWCNPISGHATLYWYQQILGQGPKLLIQFQNNGVVDDSQLPKDRFSAERLKGVDSTLKIQPAKLEDSAVYLCASSLGAAAGGPREQFFGPGTRLTVL.

The chain couples TRBV7-8 to TRBJ2-1, with TRBD2 matching over 7 bases. The CDR3 runs 15 residues. The V gene end was trimmed by 1 base and the J gene end by 9 bases; junction bases not matched to a gene: 9. Germline V gene lookup returns CDR1 SGHVS and CDR2 FQNEAQ. The CDR3 spells CASSLVGGSPREQFF. The CDR3 DNA follows: TGTGCCAGCAGCTTAGTAGGCGGGAGTCCACGTGAGCAGTTCTTC.

The rearrangement links TRBV5-5 to TRBJ2-7; D remains unclear. This CDR3 contains 11 residues. The V end lost 2 bases, the J end lost 4 bases, and 4 bases lay between the germline ends. Germline CDR1 is SGHKS and CDR2 is YYEKEE (reference sequence). CDR3 amino acids: CASSFLYEQYF. The CDR3 region has the DNA TGTGCCAGCAGCTTTCTGTACGAGCAGTACTTC.

The CDR3 nucleotides read TGTGCCAGCAGGGTAGGGGACTCCTACGAGCAGTACTTC. Protein sequence: CASRVGDSYEQYF. The rearrangement uses TRBV6-5 and TRBJ2-7; possible D gene TRBD1, 5 bases. Germline CDR1 is MNHEY and CDR2 is SVGAGI. The CDR3 is 13 residues long. With 6 bases removed from V and 0 bases from J, the gap between germline ends came to 9 bases.

This rearrangement joins TRBV7-5 to TRBJ1-1. TRBV7-5 is listed as a pseudogene. The CDR3 contains 12 residues. CDR3 sequence (DNA): TGTGTCAGAAGCTCTTCCAACACTGAAGCTTTCTTT. Its protein product is CVRSSSNTEAFF.

This clone came up a few times. The chain recombines TRBV18 with TRBJ1-1, with D hard to call. The germline V gene has CDR1 KGHSH and CDR2 LQKENI. Trimming cost V 3 bases and J 8 bases, with 13 bases left between them. CDR3 size: 13 residues. The CDR3 is CASSPLLSNEAFF. For the CDR3, the DNA is TGTGCCAGCTCACCCCTCCTGAGTAACGAAGCTTTCTTT.

The V call is TRBV24-1, the J call TRBJ2-2, with TRBD2 identical over 10 bases. Germline V gives CDR1 KGHDR, CDR2 SFDVKD. This CDR3 is built from 14 residues. The V and J ends lost 12 bases and 6 bases, in that order; junction bases with no gene match: 9. CDR3 loop: CASSSGRGSGELFF. For the CDR3, the DNA is TGTGCCTCCTCTAGCGGGAGAGGGTCCGGGGAGCTGTTTTTT.